The TCR beta chain under discussion was sequenced for a study of CD8 T cells in Susac syndrome. An amount of RNA that ranged from 0.5 to 1 ug was reverse transcribed with random hexamers. Each CDR3 protein is one row after TCRdb ran MiXCR on the immunoSEQ multiplex PCR reads. The sample has 250,000 to 300,000 distinct CDR3 sequences, 80% to 90% seen once. Both CD4+ and CD8+ T cells were negatively isolated, and TEMRA cells underwent FACS enrichment. Germline CDR1 is MDHEN and CDR2 is SYDVKM. The CDR3 length is 15 residues. Trimming removed 1 base from V and 3 bases from J, with 10 bases in between. The receptor was isolated from a human donor with multiple sclerosis. The chain has TRBV28 and TRBJ1-5, with D uncertain. The source material was CD8+ T cells from PBMCs. Here the CDR3 reads CASSLYRSYNQPQHF. The CDR3, as DNA: TGTGCCAGCAGTTTATACAGATCCTACAATCAGCCCCAGCATTTT.